The clone carrying this T cell receptor beta chain was recorded at least ten times. No antigen is known for it. Semi-nested PCR with Nested Universal Primer A followed constant-region reverse priming of full-length variable regions. TCRdb re-called the 5' RACE reads through MiXCR, storing one row per CDR3 protein. This sample has about 57,000 distinct CDR3 sequences, with 26% found just once. Study outcomes and limitations: Tumor Tregs overlapped most with tumor, then blood, naive CD4+ cells.

Germline CDR1 is MNHNS and CDR2 is SASEGT. Trimming removed 1 base from V and 0 bases from J, with 6 bases in between. The CDR3 runs 14 residues. Tregs were sorted as CD4+CD25+CD127-/low cells. This receptor was obtained from a female donor with breast cancer. The sequencing input was tumor-infiltrating Tregs sorted from the breast tumor. The gene calls are TRBV6-1 and TRBJ1-2; D possibly corresponds to TRBD1 (5 bases). CDR3 amino acids: CASSEEGPNYGYTF. For the CDR3, the DNA is TGTGCCAGCAGTGAAGAGGGACCTAACTATGGCTACACCTTC.